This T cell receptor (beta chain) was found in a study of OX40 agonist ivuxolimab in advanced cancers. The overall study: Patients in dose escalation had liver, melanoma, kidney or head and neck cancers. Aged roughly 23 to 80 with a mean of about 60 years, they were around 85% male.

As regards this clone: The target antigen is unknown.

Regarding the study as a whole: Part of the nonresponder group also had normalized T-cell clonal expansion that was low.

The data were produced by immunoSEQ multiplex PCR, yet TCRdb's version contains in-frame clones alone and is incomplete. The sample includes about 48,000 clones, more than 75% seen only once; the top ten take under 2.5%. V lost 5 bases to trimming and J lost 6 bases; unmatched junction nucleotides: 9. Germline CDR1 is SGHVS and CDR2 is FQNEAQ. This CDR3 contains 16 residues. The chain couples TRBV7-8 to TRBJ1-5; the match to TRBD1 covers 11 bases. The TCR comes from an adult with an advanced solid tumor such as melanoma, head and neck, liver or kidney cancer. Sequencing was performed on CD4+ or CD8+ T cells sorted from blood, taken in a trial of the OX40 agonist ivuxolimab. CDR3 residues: CASSPLGTGGSQPQHF. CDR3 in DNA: TGTGCCAGCAGCCCCCTGGGGACAGGGGGTAGTCAGCCCCAGCATTTT.